Reported below is one T cell receptor (beta chain). The antigen is not known. This specimen comes from a study of blood T cells in healthy people across ages. General study findings and limits: The long-lived group displayed more naive CD4+ cells, plus higher diversity, than the aged donors did. Unsorted PBMCs blocked a conclusive comparison of naive and antigen-experienced cells. Diversity estimates from one million T cells were considered underestimates.

Sample-barcoded 5' priming and a J-beta primer mix drove a second PCR of roughly 7 to 11 cycles. TCRdb re-analysed the 5' RACE reads in MiXCR, keeping a single row per CDR3 protein. The sample has 600,000 to 800,000 distinct CDR3 sequences, about 50% seen once. This CDR3 has 12 residues. V was shortened by 2 bases and J by 5 bases, with 7 bases between the two germline ends. Germline loops: CDR1 SGHDT, CDR2 YYEEEE. The origin of this receptor is a woman of 80 years or more in good health. The sequencing sample was made of blood. This sequence joins TRBV5-6 and TRBJ1-1; D unresolved. The CDR3 DNA is TGTGCCAGCAGCTTTTCGGGAACTGAAGCTTTCTTT. The encoded protein is CASSFSGTEAFF. The full variable domain, rest sourced from reference TRBV5-6 and TRBJ1-1, is DAGVTQSPTHLIKTRGQQVTLRCSPKSGHDTVSWYQQALGQGPQFIFQYYEEEERQRGNFPDRFSGHQFPNYSSELNVNALLLGDSALYLCASSFSGTEAFFGQGTRLTVV.